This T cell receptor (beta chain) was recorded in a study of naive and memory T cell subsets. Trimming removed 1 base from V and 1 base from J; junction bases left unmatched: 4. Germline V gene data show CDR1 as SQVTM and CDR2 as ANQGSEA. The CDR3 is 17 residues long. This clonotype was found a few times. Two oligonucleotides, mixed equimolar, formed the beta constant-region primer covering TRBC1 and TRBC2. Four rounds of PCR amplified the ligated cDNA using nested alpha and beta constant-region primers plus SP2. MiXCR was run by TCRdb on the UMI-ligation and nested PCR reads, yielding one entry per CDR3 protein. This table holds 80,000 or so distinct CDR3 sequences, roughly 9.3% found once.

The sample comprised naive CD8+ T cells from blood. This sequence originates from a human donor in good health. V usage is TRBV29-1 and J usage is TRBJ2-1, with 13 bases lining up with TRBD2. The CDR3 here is CSVEGLAGGRSYNEQFF. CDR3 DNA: TGCAGCGTTGAAGGACTAGCGGGAGGCCGATCCTACAATGAGCAGTTCTTC.